This TCR beta chain is from a study of T cell responses to AZD1222 COVID-19 vaccine. The germline V gene has CDR1 SGHTA and CDR2 FQGTGA. This CDR3 spans 15 amino acids. J lost 4 bases, V lost 2 bases, and 5 bases had no gene match. Generated by immunoSEQ multiplex PCR, the TCRdb table keeps only in-frame clones and is missing some. The table lists 160,000 or so clones, 85% to 90% of them singletons. The sequences come from peripheral blood, collected on day 0 of AZD1222 vaccination. The source of this sequence is an adult in good health. This chain uses TRBV7-3 with TRBJ2-3; 8 bases align to TRBD2. The CDR3 coding sequence is TGTGCCAGCAGCTTACTGGGGACTAGTCCAGATACGCAGTATTTT. Translation gives CASSLLGTSPDTQYF.